These 21 T cell receptor beta chains were sequenced from one sample in a study of post-analysis software for immune sequencing data. Findings and limits, study-wide: Elevated frequency relative to controls characterized roughly 5 TRBV segments in patients, TRBV5-6, TRBV5-1 and TRBV20-1 among them.

Tagging with unique molecular identifiers was a feature of the TCR beta cDNA libraries. TCRdb re-called the PCR reads with MiXCR, one entry per CDR3 protein. The table shows approximately 570,000 distinct CDR3 sequences, with 44% occurring only once. The antigens these receptors bind are not known. The sample taken for sequencing was blood. Receptors originate from a girl between 10 and 17 years old with multiple sclerosis.

This clonotype was counted only a few times. This sequence joins TRBV11-2 and TRBJ2-7; 7 bases align to TRBD1. The CDR3 has 15 residues. V was pared by 5 bases and J by 1 base, with 8 bases of the junction left unmatched. CDR1 is SGHAT, CDR2 FQNNGV, per germline. CDR3 amino acids: CASSARGTASYEQYF. DNA for the CDR3: TGTGCCAGCAGCGCCCGTGGGACAGCTTCCTACGAGCAGTACTTC.

The chain couples TRBV3-1 to TRBJ2-7, with 7 bases fitting TRBD2. From germline, CDR1 is LGHDT and CDR2 YNNKEL (reference sequence). V shed 4 bases and J 2 bases; nucleotides not matched to a gene: 8. This CDR3 has 15 amino acids. The CDR3 DNA is TGTGCCAGCAGCCTAACGACTAGCCCGACCTACGAGCAGTACTTC. This sequence encodes CASSLTTSPTYEQYF.

This chain connects TRBV5-6 to TRBJ2-1; tentative D call: TRBD2 (5 bases). Germline CDR1 SGHDT, CDR2 YYEEEE. Trimming removed 4 bases at V and 2 bases at J, with 10 bases between. The CDR3 runs 14 residues. The CDR3 region has the DNA TGTGCCAGCAGCCACGTGAGGGCCTACAATGAGCAGTTCTTC. Translating it yields CASSHVRAYNEQFF.

This chain connects TRBV28 to TRBJ2-3; tentative D call: TRBD1 (6 bases). Germline V gene sequence: CDR1 MDHEN, CDR2 SYDVKM. V lost 5 bases and J lost 2, with 11 bases in between. This CDR3 is 14 amino acids long. The CDR3 sequence is CASSRGTLTDTQYF. The CDR3 nucleotides read TGTGCCAGCAGTCGAGGGACACTCACAGATACGCAGTATTTT. The full variable domain, its missing parts supplied by reference TRBV28 and TRBJ2-3, is DVKVTQSSRYLVKRTGEKVFLECVQDMDHENMFWYRQDPGLGLRLIYFSYDVKMKEKGDIPEGYSVSREKKERFSLILESASTNQTSMYLCASSRGTLTDTQYFGPGTRLTVL.

This clonotype has more than one count but fewer than ten. The CDR3 DNA is TGCGCCAGCACCCTCACTGCTACTGGGGTTGAGCAGTTCTTC. Protein sequence: CASTLTATGVEQFF. V is TRBV4-1 and J is TRBJ2-1; D gene ambiguous. The CDR3 is made up of 14 amino acids. CDR1 is MGHRA, CDR2 YSYEKL, per germline. Trimming took off 7 bases at V and 9 bases at J, with 19 bases between the two ends.

This clonotype was detected only a few times. This chain uses TRBV2 with TRBJ1-2; the match to TRBD1 covers 7 bases. This CDR3 has 12 amino acids. J was trimmed by 5 bases and V by 9 bases; bases with no gene match: 6. Germline CDR1 reads SNHLY; CDR2 reads FYNNEI. CDR3 in DNA: TGTGCCAGGGATAACAGGGGATATGGCTACACCTTC. Encoded protein: CARDNRGYGYTF.

This clonotype showed up many times. V and J are TRBV29-1 and TRBJ2-5, with 10 bases matching TRBD1. The junction had 9 bases not matched to a gene; V was cut back by 6 bases and J by 5 bases. This CDR3 is built from 14 residues. Germline-derived CDR1 and CDR2 are SQVTM and ANQGSEA. The CDR3 protein is CSVVWTGGGETQYF. The DNA of the CDR3 is TGCAGCGTCGTTTGGACAGGGGGTGGCGAGACCCAGTACTTC. Full variable domain (remainder filled in from reference TRBV29-1 and TRBJ2-5): SAVISQKPSRDICQRGTSLTIQCQVDSQVTMMFWYRQQPGQSLTLIATANQGSEATYESGFVIDKFPISRPNLTFSTLTVSNMSPEDSSIYLCSVVWTGGGETQYFGPGTRLLVL.

The V gene is TRBV12-5, the J gene TRBJ1-2; D possibly corresponds to TRBD1 (6 bases). Per germline, CDR1 LGHNT and CDR2 FRNRAP. The CDR3 has 18 residues. Deletions cut 0 bases from V and 2 bases from J, with 19 bases between. CDR3 sequence: CASGLVLGNRAQNYGYTF. The CDR3 DNA follows: TGTGCTAGTGGTTTGGTACTAGGGAACAGGGCCCAGAACTATGGCTACACCTTC.

This clonotype was picked up a small number of times. The chain has TRBV20-1 and TRBJ1-5; D is uncertain. There are 15 residues in the CDR3. Trimming stripped 0 bases from V and 3 bases from J, with 12 bases between. CDR1 DFQATT and CDR2 SNEGSKA come from the germline V gene (reference sequence). As DNA, the CDR3 is TGCAGTGCTAGAGATGTAGGACTCTACAATCAGCCCCAGCATTTT. This gives the protein CSARDVGLYNQPQHF.

The table lists this clonotype with a few counts. The V gene is TRBV5-1, the J gene TRBJ1-2; unclear D gene. V was trimmed by 3 bases and J by 8 bases, leaving 14 bases between them. Germline V lookup: CDR1 SGHRS, CDR2 YFSETQ. This CDR3 spans 13 amino acids. The CDR3 nucleotides read TGCGCCAGCAGCTCCCCGCGGGGTGACGGCTACACCTTC. Translating gives CASSSPRGDGYTF.

Turning to this clonotype: At one of its ends the junction is not consistent with the germline gene, which may arise from a read error. The chain couples TRBV9 to TRBJ1-4; D possibly corresponds to TRBD1 (5 bases). CDR1 is SGDLS and CDR2 is YYNGEE in the germline V gene. This CDR3 contains 13 residues. CDR3 coding DNA: TGTGCCAGCTCCTCTGGGGGAACTGAAAAACGGTTTTTT. This encodes CASSSGGTEKRFF.

J is TRBJ2-1 and V is TRBV7-9, with 12 bases lining up with TRBD2. Germline CDR1 reads SEHNR; CDR2 reads FQNEAQ (reference sequence). The CDR3 totals 16 residues. Trimming removed 0 bases from V and 8 bases from J; junction bases left unmatched: 5. The CDR3 is CASSLALASGRDEQFF. DNA of the CDR3: TGTGCCAGCAGCTTAGCGCTGGCTAGCGGGAGGGATGAGCAGTTCTTC.

J is TRBJ2-1 and V is TRBV29-1; D may be TRBD2 (6 bases). Trimming took 3 bases from V and 9 from J, leaving 12 bases between them. The length of the CDR3 is 12 residues. Germline V gives CDR1 SQVTM, CDR2 ANQGSEA. The CDR3 DNA follows: TGCAGCGTTGAGGGGACTTATAGTGAGCAGTTCTTC. Residues: CSVEGTYSEQFF.

A single count supports this clonotype. V and J are TRBV7-9 and TRBJ2-1; 11 bases fit TRBD2. V was clipped by 5 bases and J by 10 bases; unmatched bases: 7. Germline lookup yields CDR1 SEHNR and CDR2 FQNEAQ (reference sequence). The CDR3 is 14 residues long. The CDR3 DNA sequence: TGTGCCAGCAGCCAAACACTAGCGGGAGCGGAGCAGTTCTTC. The encoded protein is CASSQTLAGAEQFF.

This clonotype was seen only once. This chain joins TRBV7-2 and TRBJ2-5; the match to TRBD2 covers 14 bases. The CDR3 extends over 15 amino acids. V gave up 11 bases and J gave up 5 bases; unmatched junction bases: 10. Germline assignment: CDR1 SGHTA and CDR2 FQGNSA. The CDR3 here is CAGGLAGARQETQYF. The CDR3 DNA reads TGTGCCGGGGGACTAGCGGGGGCCCGACAGGAGACCCAGTACTTC.

This clonotype was detected only a few times. The CDR3 DNA reads TGTGCCAGCAGTCCCTATGCGAGCTCCTACGAGCAGTACTTC. Translating it yields CASSPYASSYEQYF. This chain links TRBV6-5 with TRBJ2-7, with D uncertain. The CDR3 consists of 14 residues. Germline CDR1 and CDR2: MNHEY and SVGAGI. Trimming pared 5 bases from V and 0 bases from J, leaving 11 bases between.

As regards this clonotype: The germline gene is not matched at one end of the junction; a read error may be the cause. The genes are TRBV27 and TRBJ1-2; TRBD1 agrees at 8 bases. Per germline, CDR1 MNHEY and CDR2 SMNVEV (reference sequence). This CDR3 contains 13 residues. The DNA for the CDR3 is TGTGCCAACAGTAGGACAGGGAACTATGGCTACACCTTC. Translated: CANSRTGNYGYTF.

The chain has TRBV24-1 and TRBJ2-1; D is unclear. The germline V and J ends were trimmed by 5 bases and 7 bases, with 11 bases remaining between them. The CDR3 has 13 residues. Germline lookup yields CDR1 KGHDR and CDR2 SFDVKD. CDR3 sequence reads: CATSVVENNEQFF. The CDR3 DNA reads as TGTGCCACCAGTGTGGTGGAGAATAATGAGCAGTTCTTC.

This clonotype turned up a few times. The V call is TRBV5-1, the J call TRBJ2-7; D might be TRBD2 (6 bases). The CDR3 length is 14 residues. Germline CDR1 SGHRS, CDR2 YFSETQ. V gave up 7 bases and J gave up 1 base, with 15 bases separating them. CDR3 DNA sequence: TGCGCCAGCGGGTCAGGGACTGCTTCCTACGAGCAGTACTTC. As protein: CASGSGTASYEQYF.

Concerning this clonotype: Mismatch with germline at one junction end may stem from a read error. The chain uses TRBV7-8 and TRBJ1-2; 7 positions agree with TRBD1. The CDR3 has 13 residues. Germline CDR1 and CDR2: SGHVS and FQNEAQ. Written as DNA, the CDR3 is TGTGCCAGCAGCTTGGGTACAGGGGTCGGCTACAACTTC. Its protein is CASSLGTGVGYNF.

J is TRBJ2-1 and V is TRBV12-3 or TRBV12-4; 9 bases align to TRBD2. V gave up 6 bases and J gave up 15 bases; unmatched junction bases: 15. The CDR3 has 14 amino acids. CDR3 nucleotides: TGTGCCAGCAGGGCCGGGACTAGCTCGTTCCTCCTGTTCTTC. Amino acid sequence: CASRAGTSSFLLFF.